Listed below are T cell receptor beta chains from one sample, sequenced in a study of shared clonotypes between healthy human individuals. Sequencing used immunoSEQ multiplex PCR; TCRdb keeps in-frame clones, though not all of them. The profile covers approximately 500,000 clones, with 90% to 96% appearing a single time and approximately 0.06% taken by the ten largest. The sample comprised naive CD4+ T cells sorted from blood. These receptors all come from a woman under 40 in good health. Each CDR3 is given with its conserved first and last residue. A D gene is named only where the DNA matches it firmly. Size tells how often a clone was seen (once, few, many) or the class of an expanded clone, and some rows leave it out.

V gene	clone size	J gene	D gene	CDR3 DNA	CDR3 protein
TRBV7-7	.	TRBJ2-2	.	TGTGCCAGCAGCTTAGAGACAGTGAACACCGGGGAGCTGTTTTTT	CASSLETVNTGELFF
TRBV29-1	.	TRBJ2-5	.	TGCAGCGCCGCCCAGCCCCAGACCCAGTACTTC	CSAAQPQTQYF
TRBV5-1	.	TRBJ2-1	TRBD2	TGCGCCAGCAGCTTGGCCCGGGAGGGCTACAATGAGCAGTTCTTC	CASSLAREGYNEQFF
TRBV28	.	TRBJ2-4	.	TGTGCCAGCAGTTTAAGGTTATTAGCCAAAAACATTCAGTACTTC	CASSLRLLAKNIQYF
TRBV2	once	TRBJ2-7	.	TGTGCCAGCAGTGAAGAGGTTAGCGGCTACGAGCAGTACTTC	CASSEEVSGYEQYF
TRBV28	.	TRBJ2-7	TRBD1	TGTGCCAGCAGTTTCGGGGACAGATTCTACGAGCAGTACTTC	CASSFGDRFYEQYF
TRBV2	.	TRBJ1-4	.	TGTGCCAGCAGTCGACCGATCTCTGCAACTAATGAAAAACTGTTTTTT	CASSRPISATNEKLFF
TRBV7-2	.	TRBJ2-3	TRBD2	TGTGCCAGCAGCTTAGGGACTAGCGGGAGATATACGCAGTATTTT	CASSLGTSGRYTQYF
TRBV5-7	.	TRBJ2-6	.	TGTGCCAGCGGCAGTTGCGTACAAAGTCGGGCCAACGTCCTGACTTTC	CASGSCVQSRANVLTF
TRBV7-9	.	TRBJ1-2	TRBD1	TGTGCCAGCACCCTCACAGGGGACTATGGCTACACCTTC	CASTLTGDYGYTF
TRBV30	.	TRBJ2-2	.	TGTGCCTGGAGCCGAGGGAGTTTGGTCGGGGAGCTGTTTTTT	CAWSRGSLVGELFF
TRBV28	few	TRBJ1-4	.	TGTGCCAGCAGGGCGGTGAATGAAAAACTGTTTTTT	CASRAVNEKLFF
TRBV7-3	.	TRBJ2-1	TRBD2	TGTGCCAGCAGCTCCATCGGCCCCAGTAGCGGGAGGGCTAATGAGCAGTTCTTC	CASSSIGPSSGRANEQFF